Following are 8 T cell receptor beta chains from one sample sequenced in a study of blood T cell repertoires in COVID-19. The assay was immunoSEQ multiplex PCR, and TCRdb's table has in-frame clones only and misses some. The table lists 35,000 to 40,000 clones, approximately 81% of them singletons. Sequencing was performed on peripheral blood. These receptors were taken from a human donor in a cohort sampled during active COVID-19.

V gene TRBV10-2 combines with J gene TRBJ2-7; the match to TRBD1 covers 7 bases. J lost 4 bases, V lost 10 bases, and 16 bases had no gene match. In germline, CDR1 is WSHSY, CDR2 SAAADI. The CDR3 spans 15 residues. The CDR3 region has the DNA TGCGCCACCTCCAACCCGACAGGGAAGAGGTACGAGCAGTACTTC. Amino acid sequence: CATSNPTGKRYEQYF.

The J gene is TRBJ1-5, the V gene TRBV9; weak D call: TRBD1 (5 bases). V was cut by 4 bases and J by 3 bases, with 14 bases left in between. The CDR3 loop spans 15 amino acids. Germline V CDR1 and CDR2: SGDLS, YYNGEE. CDR3 protein: CASSSGGSYNQPQHF. The CDR3 DNA reads as TGTGCCAGCAGCTCGGGGGGGTCCTACAATCAGCCCCAGCATTTT.

The chain couples TRBV2 to TRBJ2-1; D is uncertain. V was shortened by 6 bases and J by 0 bases, with 12 bases between the two germline ends. Germline V CDR1 and CDR2: SNHLY, FYNNEI. There are 15 residues in the CDR3. The CDR3 reads CASSPSQSSYNEQFF. Here the CDR3 DNA reads TGTGCCAGCAGCCCTTCACAGAGCTCCTACAATGAGCAGTTCTTC.

The rearrangement links TRBV6-5 to TRBJ2-5, with TRBD1 identical over 10 bases. V lost 9 bases, J lost 5 bases, and 6 bases stayed unmatched. Germline assignment: CDR1 MNHEY and CDR2 SVGAGI. The CDR3 is made up of 13 amino acids. CDR3 coding DNA: TGTGCCAGTCTCGACAGGGGGCGGGAGACCCAGTACTTC. It is translated as CASLDRGRETQYF.

This clone has a handful of counts. The chain combines TRBV10-3 with TRBJ1-5; maybe TRBD1 (6 bases). CDR1 is ENHRY and CDR2 is SYGVKD in the germline V gene. V was trimmed by 6 bases and J by 3 bases, leaving 12 bases between them. The CDR3 covers 14 residues. In DNA, the CDR3 is TGTGCCATCAGCCAGGACAGATACAATCAGCCCCAGCATTTT. As protein: CAISQDRYNQPQHF.

This clone was seen a few times. The chain is built from TRBV2 and TRBJ2-3; 9 nucleotides line up with TRBD1. The CDR3 runs 13 residues. Germline CDR1 SNHLY, CDR2 FYNNEI. J lost 4 bases, V lost 8 bases, and 4 bases had no gene match. This CDR3 is CASGDRAPDTQYF. In nucleotides, the CDR3 is TGTGCCAGCGGGGACAGGGCCCCAGATACGCAGTATTTT.

The chain's CDR3 is CASSQKSGGASLEVHF. In nucleotides, the CDR3 is TGTGCCAGCAGCCAAAAGTCGGGGGGGGCAAGTTTAGAAGTCCACTTT. This chain connects TRBV3-1 (or the pseudogene TRBV3-2) to TRBJ1-6; tentatively, D is TRBD1 (6 bases). Trimming cost V 2 bases and J 17 bases, with 25 bases left between them. The CDR3 contains 16 residues. The V gene's germline CDR1 is LGHDT and CDR2 YNNKEL (reference sequence).

V gene TRBV5-6 combines with J gene TRBJ2-1, with 8 bases matching TRBD1. J was trimmed by 6 bases and V by 4 bases; bases with no gene match: 9. Germline lookup yields CDR1 SGHDT and CDR2 YYEEEE. This CDR3 has 15 amino acids. The chain's CDR3 is CASSPDRGGANEQFF. CDR3 nucleotides: TGTGCCAGCAGCCCAGACAGGGGTGGGGCCAATGAGCAGTTCTTC.